Listed here is a single T cell receptor (beta chain). The clone's antigen remains unknown. Nothing much larger sits one base from this clone, and base qualities are not available. Using the deep immunoSEQ assay, TCR CDR3 regions were amplified from genomic DNA by multiplex PCR. Genomic DNA extracted from each cell subset was distributed evenly over all wells of several immunoSEQ 96-well plates, and each plate served as one replicate. Each replicate PCR for sorted subsets received about 210 ng genomic DNA, equal to roughly 29,000 T cell genomes. The purified libraries were quantified using a Qubit 3.0 fluorometer, sized with a Bioanalyzer 2100, and then quantified again using the KAPA Library Quantification kit. Every immunoSEQ 96-well plate was sequenced on a dedicated single-read 150-cycle Illumina NextSeq 550 flow cell. The original pipeline was this. Because the immunoSEQ output held only junctional sequences and lacked quality scores, the filtering could not match the filtering applied to full-length reads. Sequences were annotated with PyIR, a Python wrapper for IgBLAST v1.9, using IMGT germline references to assign V/J genes and CDR3. Reads were filtered out if the reads had weak V/J assignments (E-value above 1e-6), no CDR3, stop codons, out-of-frame junctions, or ambiguous translated residues. V3J clonotypes were defined as sequences sharing an identical inferred V gene, J gene, and CDR3 amino acid sequence. To compute the percentage overlap between repertoires, the number of shared unique clonotypes was divided by the size of the smaller repertoire. Three approaches were used to assess repertoire richness: RTK rarefaction, the Chao1 estimator, and Recon v2.1 estimates of unobserved clonotypes. Generation probabilities were computed with OLGA for all TCRbeta clonotypes obtained by the gDNA method from four donors. TCRdb provides this immuneACCESS table in a form limited to in-frame rearrangements. Some clones are lacking; in checked studies, under half of them reflect an unresolved V gene, and why the rest are absent is not known. The D gene and trimming were derived from the DNA, and the V and J assignments and clone size from that table. The sample records approximately 2.5 million clones, 93% of which are singletons. Jointly, the top ten make up roughly 0.36% of the sample.

From its cysteine to its phenylalanine, the CDR3 spans 11 amino acids. Left in the record is the CDR3 DNA by itself, 33 bases read in frame from the first base. V is cut by 2 bases and J by 8 bases, and the space between the germline ends is 9 bases. CDR1 and CDR2, per the germline V gene (reference sequence), are GTSNPN and SVGIG. The donors were healthy, HIV-negative adults with no recently reported acute infections or vaccinations. Every donor was a Caucasian adult living in Nashville, Tennessee, USA. CD4+ T cells were enriched by magnetic negative selection; naive cells were then positively selected on CD45RA, and the negative fraction formed the memory subset. Blood was collected by leukapheresis, and PBMCs were isolated by Ficoll-Histopaque density gradient centrifugation and then cryopreserved in liquid nitrogen vapor phase. Analytical flow cytometry was used to check the purity and quantity of each magnetically sorted T cell population. Genomic DNA was isolated from every sorted fraction and measured by UV absorbance on a Nanodrop 2000c.

The data belong to a study of shared clonotypes between healthy human individuals (dated by TCRdb to the early 2020s). Study-level background: A couple of women and three men aged 18 to 49 years were included in the cohort. Per donor, three plates each were used for CD4 naive and CD4 memory, two for CD8 naive, and one for CD8 memory. The study deeply sequenced blood TCR repertoires of about 5 healthy adults to estimate repertoire size and the extent of clonotype sharing between individuals. Libraries were prepared and TCR repertoires were sequenced by different laboratories using diverse techniques, in order to increase sequencing depth and limit assay-specific biases. Leukapheresis yielded between about 0.85 and 10 billion PBMCs per donor.

The full study reports these points: Based on pairwise subsampling, the degree of clonotype sharing among donors was expected to be affected by sequencing depth. Sampling was limited to blood, and TCR repertoires in tissue likely differ from TCR repertoires in blood. Incomplete sequencing was indicated by rarefaction of sorted-subset datasets, despite the large sequencing depth. Sharing across several donors was observed for 5% to 6.5% of naive CD4, about 4% of naive CD8, roughly 2.3% of memory CD4, and over 0.3% of memory CD8 clonotypes. The small number of donors limited the genetic and exposure-history diversity represented. Larger estimated clonotype richness was generally found for naive subsets than for memory subsets. Compared with non-shared clonotypes, the clonotypes found in all four sorted-subset donors had higher generation probabilities.

Sequenced sample: naive CD4+ T cells from PBMCs. The cell subset or site label, read with the paper, signifies: CD45RA+ positively selected. This sequence was found in a man aged 18 to 29 in good health. Some clones in this sample may be carry-over from other donors' samples. The chain is made from TRBV30 and TRBJ1-2; the D gene cannot be resolved reliably. The DNA sequence is given as TGTGCCTGGAGTCCTCAGCAAGGCTACACCTTC. Its amino acids are CAWSPQQGYTF.